The 3 T cell receptor beta chains given below trace back to one sample, sequenced in a study of T cells in Graves' hyperthyroidism and ophthalmopathy (dated by TCRdb to about 2019). Library generation was performed with multiplex PCR. Sequenced using an Illumina HiSeq 2000. The TCR beta CDR3 regions were amplified from the RNA transcripts. The TCR CDR3 was subjected to a first round of RT-PCR using the HTBI primer set and the Qiagen OneStep RT-PCR kit. Clones were called with MiXCR by TCRdb after fastp trimmed the public reads at Q25, and only in-frame beta chains were retained. Every distinct CDR3 protein forms one entry, paired with its most common genes and DNA. A total of approximately 740,000 distinct CDR3 sequences appear in this sample, approximately 14% of them only once. Of the sample, about 10% falls within the top ten clones. The sequenced material came from blood. Receptors originate from a woman under 30 with Graves' hyperthyroidism.

This clonotype was counted between two and nine times. This chain uses TRBV24-1 with TRBJ2-5; a weak D match, TRBD2 (6 bases). The germline V gene encodes CDR1 KGHDR and CDR2 SFDVKD. The CDR3 has 14 residues. Trimming removed 5 bases from V and 4 bases from J, with 13 bases in between. CDR3 region: CATSVGRGGETQYF. The CDR3 nucleotides are TGTGCCACCAGTGTTGGTAGGGGAGGAGAGACCCAGTACTTC.

This clonotype has at least ten counts. The chain joins TRBV11-2 to TRBJ1-1; D ambiguous. Germline-derived CDR1 and CDR2 are SGHAT and FQNNGV. CDR3 length: 12 residues. Deletions cut 5 bases from V and 6 bases from J, with 10 bases between. CDR3 coding DNA: TGTGCCAGCAGCCCTCCGGTGGCTGAAGCTTTCTTT. Translating it yields CASSPPVAEAFF.

The V call is TRBV4-2, the J call TRBJ1-5, with D unresolved. V lost 0 bases and J lost 7, with 16 bases in between. The germline CDR1 and CDR2 sequences are LGHNA and YNFKEQ. The CDR3 runs to 16 residues. The CDR3 DNA follows: TGTGCCAGCAGCCAAGATCGGTGGGCATCTAACCAGCCCCAGCATTTT. It encodes CASSQDRWASNQPQHF.